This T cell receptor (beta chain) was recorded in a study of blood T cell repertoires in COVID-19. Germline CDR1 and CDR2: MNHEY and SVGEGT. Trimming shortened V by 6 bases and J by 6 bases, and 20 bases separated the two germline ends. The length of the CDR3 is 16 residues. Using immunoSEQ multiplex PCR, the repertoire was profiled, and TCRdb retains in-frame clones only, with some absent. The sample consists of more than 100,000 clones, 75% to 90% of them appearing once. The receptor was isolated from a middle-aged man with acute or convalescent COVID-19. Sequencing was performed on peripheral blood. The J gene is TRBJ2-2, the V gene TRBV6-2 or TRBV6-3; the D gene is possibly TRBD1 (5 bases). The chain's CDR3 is CASSLRIPGLPGELFF. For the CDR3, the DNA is TGTGCCAGCAGCCTCCGAATTCCAGGGTTGCCCGGGGAGCTGTTTTTT.